The 20 T cell receptor beta chains given below trace back to one sample, sequenced in a study of shared clonotypes between healthy human individuals. Clones were read by immunoSEQ multiplex PCR, and TCRdb kept only the in-frame ones, dropping some. The sample holds roughly 760,000 clones, around two thirds seen once. The source material was memory CD4+ T cells sorted from blood. Documented subset: CD45RA-negative fraction. These receptors were obtained from a woman between 25 and 40 years old in good health.

This sequence joins TRBV10-3 and TRBJ1-1, with D hard to call. This CDR3 comprises 15 residues. V lost 6 bases and J 3 bases, leaving 17 bases between the germline ends. The V gene's germline CDR1 is ENHRY and CDR2 SYGVKD. CDR3 sequence (DNA): TGTGCCATCAGGGACCCGGGGAAGGCGGACACTGAAGCTTTCTTT. Translation: CAIRDPGKADTEAFF.

The chain uses TRBV6-1 and TRBJ2-7; TRBD1 aligns across 9 bases. Germline V gene sequence: CDR1 MNHNS, CDR2 SASEGT. The CDR3 extends over 14 amino acids. Unmatched junction bases numbered 6, after V lost 6 bases and J lost 3 bases. As DNA, the CDR3 is TGTGCCAGCAGGGCCGGGACAGGGTTCTACGAGCAGTACTTC. Protein product: CASRAGTGFYEQYF.

This clone has a single count. J is TRBJ2-1 and V is TRBV7-9; either TRBD1 or TRBD2 may fit D (5 bases each). The CDR3 is 12 amino acids. Germline values: CDR1 SEHNR, CDR2 FQNEAQ (reference sequence). V dropped 1 base and J dropped 13 bases, with 11 bases sitting between them. CDR3 region: CASSLEEGKQFF. DNA of the CDR3: TGTGCCAGCAGCTTAGAAGAGGGGAAACAGTTCTTC.

The chain combines TRBV9 with TRBJ1-2; D is ambiguous. Trimming removed 0 bases at V and 8 bases at J, with 14 bases between. The CDR3 has 14 residues. Looked up from germline, CDR1 is SGDLS and CDR2 is YYNGEE. CDR3 residues: CASSVVSQVEGYTF. The CDR3 bases are TGTGCCAGCAGCGTAGTGTCGCAGGTCGAGGGCTACACCTTC.

This chain uses TRBV6-1 with TRBJ1-2, with 8 bases aligning to TRBD1. The CDR3 runs to 13 residues. Germline V gene data show CDR1 as MNHNS and CDR2 as SASEGT. Trimming removed 4 bases from V and 5 bases from J; junction bases left unmatched: 3. The CDR3 is CASSAGQGYGYTF. The DNA for the CDR3 is TGTGCCAGCAGTGCCGGACAGGGATATGGCTACACCTTC.

The genes are TRBV10-1 and TRBJ1-2, with TRBD1 identical over 8 bases. The CDR3 runs to 13 residues. J lost 5 bases, V lost 6 bases, and 5 bases had no gene match. Per the germline V gene, CDR1 is WNHNN and CDR2 is SYGVQD (reference sequence). Written as DNA, the CDR3 is TGCGCCAGCAGCCCCGGGACAGGTTATGGCTACACCTTC. Protein product: CASSPGTGYGYTF.

This clone has only a few counts. The chain is built from TRBV29-1 and TRBJ2-3; D possibly corresponds to TRBD1 (6 bases). Germline V CDR1 and CDR2: SQVTM, ANQGSEA. V was cut by 0 bases and J by 4 bases, with 20 bases left in between. CDR3 length equals 17 residues. CDR3 sequence (DNA): TGCAGCGTTGAAGAAATTTGGTTGGGGGCCGACTCAGATACGCAGTATTTT. Amino acid sequence: CSVEEIWLGADSDTQYF.

V usage is TRBV5-1 and J usage is TRBJ1-2, with D unresolved. CDR1 is SGHRS, CDR2 YFSETQ, per germline. Trimming took 0 bases from V and 5 from J, leaving 11 bases between them. The CDR3 is 14 amino acids. The CDR3 region is CASSLGELGYGYTF. CDR3 in DNA: TGCGCCAGCAGCTTGGGGGAGTTAGGGTATGGCTACACCTTC.

V gene TRBV2 combines with J gene TRBJ2-2, with 11 bases that match TRBD2. V lost 4 bases to trimming and J lost 7 bases; unmatched junction nucleotides: 2. The CDR3 extends over 14 amino acids. The germline CDR1 and CDR2 sequences are SNHLY and FYNNEI. The DNA for the CDR3 is TGTGCCAGCAGTGTAGCGGGAGGGGTCGGGGAGCTGTTTTTT. It codes for CASSVAGGVGELFF.

This clone was seen at least ten times. In the same sample, other DNA sequences code for this CDR3. The gene calls are TRBV5-1 and TRBJ2-1; D is uncertain. Trimming shortened V by 0 bases and J by 1 base, and 8 bases separated the two germline ends. Germline V lookup: CDR1 SGHRS, CDR2 YFSETQ. CDR3 length: 15 residues. In DNA, the CDR3 is TGCGCCAGCAGCTTGGACTCCCATTCCTACAATGAGCAGTTCTTC. It encodes CASSLDSHSYNEQFF.

This chain uses TRBV6-6 with TRBJ2-7, with 8 bases identical to TRBD1. V lost 2 bases, J lost 4 bases, and 4 bases stayed unmatched. CDR1 MNHNY and CDR2 SVGAGI come from the germline V gene (reference sequence). This CDR3 is built from 14 residues. DNA of the CDR3: TGTGCCAGCAGTTACCGGGACAGGCCATACGAGCAGTACTTC. The encoded protein is CASSYRDRPYEQYF.

The chain combines TRBV10-2 with TRBJ2-7; 9 nucleotides agree with TRBD2. Trimming removed 5 bases from V and 3 bases from J; junction bases left unmatched: 2. Germline-derived CDR1 and CDR2 are WSHSY and SAAADI. The CDR3 is made up of 13 amino acids. This CDR3 reads CASSTLAGYEQYF. CDR3 in DNA: TGCGCCAGCAGTACACTAGCGGGCTACGAGCAGTACTTC.

The genes are TRBV11-3 and TRBJ2-5; a weak D match, TRBD2 (6 bases). The germline CDR1 and CDR2 sequences are SGHNT and YENEEA. Trimming pared 3 bases from V and 5 bases from J, leaving 10 bases between. CDR3 size: 13 residues. The CDR3 bases are TGTGCCAGCAGCTTGGTTGGGAGGGAGACCCAGTACTTC. Translated, it gives CASSLVGRETQYF.

CDR3 DNA sequence: TGTGCCAGCAGCAAAATCTCGGCTACAGGGTCAGGAAACACCATATATTTT. This translates into CASSKISATGSGNTIYF. The chain joins TRBV21-1 to TRBJ1-3; the D segment call TRBD1 is taken from the table without a DNA check. TRBV21-1 is assigned pseudogene status. The CDR3 spans 17 residues.

The gene calls are TRBV5-1 and TRBJ2-1, with 8 bases that match TRBD2. After removal of 1 base from V and 6 bases from J, the junction contained 6 bases not matched to a gene. Germline CDR1 and CDR2: SGHRS and YFSETQ. The CDR3 has 15 residues. Here the CDR3 DNA reads TGCGCCAGCAGCTTGTTGCTAGCGGGTGTCAATGAGCAGTTCTTC. It translates to CASSLLLAGVNEQFF.

The chain combines TRBV28 with TRBJ1-4, with TRBD1 as a possible D gene (5 bases). Trimming stripped 7 bases from V and 8 bases from J, with 14 bases between. CDR1 and CDR2 from the germline V gene are MDHEN and SYDVKM. The CDR3 has 13 amino acids. CDR3 residues: CASTQGQGEKLFF. The CDR3 DNA follows: TGTGCCAGCACCCAAGGGCAGGGAGAAAAACTGTTTTTT.

This chain uses TRBV15 with TRBJ2-3; D possibly corresponds to TRBD1 (6 bases). Germline V gene data show CDR1 as LNHNV and CDR2 as YYDKDF (reference sequence). This CDR3 has 16 amino acids. V lost 5 bases and J 5 bases, leaving 20 bases between the germline ends. The CDR3 DNA is TGTGCCACCAGCCGAAGGGGGAGCCCCCAGAGAGATACGCAGTATTTT. This translates into CATSRRGSPQRDTQYF.

This sequence joins TRBV19 and TRBJ2-1, with 11 nucleotides matching TRBD2. CDR1 and CDR2 from the germline V gene are LNHDA and SQIVND (reference sequence). With V trimmed by 7 bases and J by 4 bases, 6 bases remained unmatched. This CDR3 spans 15 amino acids. As DNA, the CDR3 is TGTGCCAGTACCCTAGCGGGAGGCCATTACAATGAGCAGTTCTTC. Its protein product is CASTLAGGHYNEQFF. The full variable domain, completed using reference TRBV19 and TRBJ2-1, is DGGITQSPKYLFRKEGQNVTLSCEQNLNHDAMYWYRQDPGQGLRLIYYSQIVNDFQKGDIAEGYSVSREKKESFPLTVTSAQKNPTAFYLCASTLAGGHYNEQFFGPGTRLTVL.

The rearrangement uses TRBV5-1 and TRBJ1-2; a possible D gene is TRBD1 (5 bases). V gave up 3 bases and J gave up 2 bases, with 17 bases separating them. CDR3 size: 16 residues. Per the germline V gene, CDR1 is SGHRS and CDR2 is YFSETQ. CDR3 region: CASSWNPRDGNYGYTF. CDR3 sequence (DNA): TGCGCCAGCAGCTGGAATCCCCGGGACGGAAACTATGGCTACACCTTC.

The chain links TRBV5-1 to TRBJ1-3, with D perhaps TRBD1 (6 bases). With 0 bases removed from V and 4 bases from J, the gap between germline ends came to 14 bases. CDR1 is SGHRS, CDR2 YFSETQ, per germline. This CDR3 is built from 16 residues. CDR3 region: CASSLEWGRRGNTIYF. The CDR3 nucleotides are TGCGCCAGCAGCTTGGAGTGGGGGCGCCGGGGAAACACCATATATTTT.